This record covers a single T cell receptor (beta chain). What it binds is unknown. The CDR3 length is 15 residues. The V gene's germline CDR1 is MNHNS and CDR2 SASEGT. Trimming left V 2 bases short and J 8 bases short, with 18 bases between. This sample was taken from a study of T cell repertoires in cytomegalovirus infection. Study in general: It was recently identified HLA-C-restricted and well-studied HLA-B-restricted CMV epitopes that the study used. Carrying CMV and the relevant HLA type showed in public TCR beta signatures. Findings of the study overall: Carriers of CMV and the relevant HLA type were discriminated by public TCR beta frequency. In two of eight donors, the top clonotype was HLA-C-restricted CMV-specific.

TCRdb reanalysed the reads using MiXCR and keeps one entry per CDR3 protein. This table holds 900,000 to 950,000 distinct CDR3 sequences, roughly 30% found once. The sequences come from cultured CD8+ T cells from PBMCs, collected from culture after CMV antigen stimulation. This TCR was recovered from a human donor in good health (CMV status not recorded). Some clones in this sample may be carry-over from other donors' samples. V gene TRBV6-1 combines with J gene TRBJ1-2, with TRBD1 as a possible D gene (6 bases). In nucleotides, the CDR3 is TGTGCCAGCAGTGAATTTCCAGGGGCAGGGGACGGCTACACCTTC. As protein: CASSEFPGAGDGYTF.